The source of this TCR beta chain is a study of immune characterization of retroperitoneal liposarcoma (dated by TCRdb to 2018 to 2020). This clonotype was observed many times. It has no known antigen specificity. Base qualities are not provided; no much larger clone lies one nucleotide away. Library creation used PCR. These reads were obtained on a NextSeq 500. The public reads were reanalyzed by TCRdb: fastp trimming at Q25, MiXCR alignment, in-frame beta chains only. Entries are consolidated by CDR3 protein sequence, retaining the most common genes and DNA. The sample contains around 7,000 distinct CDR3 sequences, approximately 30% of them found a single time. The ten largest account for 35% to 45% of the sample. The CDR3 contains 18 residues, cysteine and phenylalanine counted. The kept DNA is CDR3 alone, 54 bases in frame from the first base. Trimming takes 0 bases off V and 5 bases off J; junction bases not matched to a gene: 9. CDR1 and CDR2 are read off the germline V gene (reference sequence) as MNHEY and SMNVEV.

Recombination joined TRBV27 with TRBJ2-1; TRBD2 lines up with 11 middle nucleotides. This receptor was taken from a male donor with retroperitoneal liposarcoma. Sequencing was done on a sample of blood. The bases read TGTGCCAGCAGTTTATCGGTTTGGGTAGCGGGGGGGCACAATGAGCAGTTCTTC. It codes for CASSLSVWVAGGHNEQFF.